These T cell receptor beta chains were read from a single sample in a study of cytomegalovirus exposure and HLA in healthy donors. Profiled with immunoSEQ multiplex PCR; TCRdb holds only in-frame clones, not every one. This table has about 160,000 clones, 75% appearing once. Sequences were obtained from PBMCs. The receptors were sampled from a female donor in good health and CMV-seronegative. CDR3s include the opening cysteine and the closing phenylalanine or tryptophan. The order of the fields is D gene, J gene, V gene, clone size, CDR3 DNA, CDR3 protein. The D gene is left open where the match is weak. Clone size is stated in some rows and not others, as once, few, many or a class when expanded.

. | TRBJ1-5 | TRBV6-1 | . | TGTGCCAGCAGTGATATTTTGGGGCCTGGGCATTTT | CASSDILGPGHF
. | TRBJ1-3 | TRBV9 | once | TGTGCCAGCACCCAGGGGGGAAACACCATATATTTT | CASTQGGNTIYF
. | TRBJ1-4 | TRBV19 | . | TGTGCCAGTAAGGACAGCTTTAATGAAAAACTGTTTTTT | CASKDSFNEKLFF
. | TRBJ1-5 | TRBV19 | . | TGTGCCAGTAGTGCGGTTGACAGAGGGGGAAATCAGCCCCAGCATTTT | CASSAVDRGGNQPQHF
TRBD1 | TRBJ2-5 | TRBV5-1 | . | TGCGCCAGCAGCCTCGAGGACAGGGGGACGAGGACCCAGTACTTC | CASSLEDRGTRTQYF
. | TRBJ2-1 | TRBV7-8 | . | TGTGCCAGCAGCTTAGTGGGGGGTGGGGAGAGAGGTGAGCAGTTCTTC | CASSLVGGGERGEQFF
. | TRBJ2-7 | TRBV28 | . | TGTGCCAGCAGTTTATTACGGCGGGCCGATTACGAGCAGTACTTC | CASSLLRRADYEQYF
TRBD1 | TRBJ1-2 | TRBV7-6 | few | TGTGCCAGCAGCTTTGGGAGGTTACGAGGGGGCGATGGCTACACCTTC | CASSFGRLRGGDGYTF
. | TRBJ1-6 | TRBV27 | . | TGTGCCAGCGGGAGCTCCTATAATTCACCCCTCCACTTT | CASGSSYNSPLHF
TRBD2 | TRBJ2-2 | TRBV2 | . | TGTGCCAGCAGTGATAGAACTAGCGGTGCCGGGGAGCTGTTTTTT | CASSDRTSGAGELFF
TRBD1 | TRBJ2-7 | TRBV7-2 | . | TGTGCCAGCAGCTCACTTCCGGGACAGGCCTACGAGCAGTACTTC | CASSSLPGQAYEQYF
. | TRBJ1-3 | TRBV6-1 | . | TGTGCCAGCAGCATGAGCTCTGGAAACACCATATATTTT | CASSMSSGNTIYF
. | TRBJ1-2 | TRBV29-1 | . | TGCAGCGCCCAGGGGCGTAGCTATGGCTACACCTTC | CSAQGRSYGYTF
TRBD1 | TRBJ1-6 | TRBV18 | . | TGTGCCAGCTCATTCACCGGGACAGGGAATTCACCCCTCCACTTT | CASSFTGTGNSPLHF
. | TRBJ2-5 | TRBV5-6 | . | TGTGCCAGCAGCTTCCAGGGCCGGTACCAAGAGACCCAGTACTTC | CASSFQGRYQETQYF
. | TRBJ1-2 | TRBV30 | . | TGTGCCTGGTCTCCGGGGGCGGGGGCGCCGGGCTACACCTTC | CAWSPGAGAPGYTF
. | TRBJ1-3 | TRBV28 | . | TGTGCCAGCAGTTTAGGAGGGTCAGTAGGAAACACCATATATTTT | CASSLGGSVGNTIYF
. | TRBJ1-3 | TRBV7-9 | . | TGTGCCAGCAGCCTGGAGGCAGTTGGCTCTGGAAACACCATATATTTT | CASSLEAVGSGNTIYF
TRBD2 | TRBJ2-1 | TRBV15 | . | TGTGCCACCAGCTACGGGGGGGCCGACAATGAGCAGTTCTTC | CATSYGGADNEQFF
TRBD2 | TRBJ2-3 | TRBV7-6 | . | TGTGCCAGCAGCCCAACTAGCGGGGGGGGAGATACGCAGTATTTT | CASSPTSGGGDTQYF
TRBD1 | TRBJ2-2 | TRBV7-8 | . | TGTGCCAGCAGCTCAGACTCGCGACAGGGGGCGAGCACCGGGGAGCTGTTTTTT | CASSSDSRQGASTGELFF
TRBD2 | TRBJ2-3 | TRBV7-2 | . | TGTGCCAGCAGCTTAGGACCGCGGGGGGCGCAGTATTTT | CASSLGPRGAQYF
. | TRBJ2-6 | TRBV6-6 | few | TGTGCCAGCAGTTACGAGGGGGCTGGGGCCAACGTCCTGACTTTC | CASSYEGAGANVLTF
. | TRBJ1-1 | TRBV5-4 | . | TGTGCCAGCAGCCAGGGTTGGGACACTGAAGCTTTCTTT | CASSQGWDTEAFF
TRBD2 | TRBJ2-7 | TRBV15 | . | TGTGCCACCAGCAGAGATACTAGCGGAGGATACGAGCAGTACTTC | CATSRDTSGGYEQYF
. | TRBJ1-1 | TRBV5-1 | . | TGCGCCAGCAGCTTGGTCGGGGGAGAAGCTTTCTTT | CASSLVGGEAFF
. | TRBJ2-7 | TRBV5-1 | . | TGCGCCAGCAGCTCGGCCCCCCTTCCTTCCGGGACACAGAACTACGAGCAGTACTTC | CASSSAPLPSGTQNYEQYF
TRBD1 | TRBJ2-5 | TRBV27 | . | TGTGCCAGCAGTTTATCGAATAGGGGGCCTCAAGTGGAAGAGACCCAGTACTTC | CASSLSNRGPQVEETQYF